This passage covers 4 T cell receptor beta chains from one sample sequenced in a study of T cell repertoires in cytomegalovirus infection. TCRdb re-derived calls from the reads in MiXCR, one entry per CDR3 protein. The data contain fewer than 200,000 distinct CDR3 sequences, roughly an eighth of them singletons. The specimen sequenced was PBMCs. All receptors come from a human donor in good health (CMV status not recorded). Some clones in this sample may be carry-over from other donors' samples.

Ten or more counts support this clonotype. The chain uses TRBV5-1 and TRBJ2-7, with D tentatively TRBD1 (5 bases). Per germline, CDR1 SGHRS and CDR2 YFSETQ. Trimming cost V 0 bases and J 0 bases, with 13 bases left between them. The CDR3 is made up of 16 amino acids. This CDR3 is CASSLALAGLSYEQYF. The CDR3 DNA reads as TGCGCCAGCAGCTTGGCCTTGGCAGGGCTCTCCTACGAGCAGTACTTC.

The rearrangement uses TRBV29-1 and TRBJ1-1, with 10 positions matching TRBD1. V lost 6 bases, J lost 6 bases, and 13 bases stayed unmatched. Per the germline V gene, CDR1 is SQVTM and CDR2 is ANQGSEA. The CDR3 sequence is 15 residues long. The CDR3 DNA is TGCAGCGTCGCCAAAGACAGGGGGCAAGTCGCTGAAGCTTTCTTT. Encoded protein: CSVAKDRGQVAEAFF.

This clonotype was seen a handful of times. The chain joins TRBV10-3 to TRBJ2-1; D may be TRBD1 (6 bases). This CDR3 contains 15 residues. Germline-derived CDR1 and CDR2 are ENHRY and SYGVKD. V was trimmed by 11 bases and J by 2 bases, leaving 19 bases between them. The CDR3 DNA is TGTGCCTCCCGGGACACTTCCGACCCCTACAATGAGCAGTTCTTC. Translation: CASRDTSDPYNEQFF.

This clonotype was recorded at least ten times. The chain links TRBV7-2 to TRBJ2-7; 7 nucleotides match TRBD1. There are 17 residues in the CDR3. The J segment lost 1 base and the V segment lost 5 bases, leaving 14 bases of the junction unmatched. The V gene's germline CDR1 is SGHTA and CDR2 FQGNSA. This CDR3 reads CASSPAHGTDGSYEQYF. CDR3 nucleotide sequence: TGTGCCAGCAGCCCCGCCCATGGGACAGACGGATCCTACGAGCAGTACTTC.